A selection of T cell receptor beta chains follows, all from one sample in a study of tumor-infiltrating lymphocytes in primary liver carcinoma. TCRdb reprocessed the multiplex PCR reads with MiXCR, giving one entry per CDR3 protein. The table lists about 120,000 distinct CDR3 sequences, 50% to 70% of them singletons. The sample taken for sequencing was liver tumor tissue from sampling region 1. The receptors come from a woman aged 55-70 years with primary liver carcinoma and hepatitis B virus infection. The CDR3 runs from the conserved cysteine through the conserved F or W. The D gene is left open where the match is weak. Some rows mark clone size as missing; the rest say once, few, many or name a class of expanded clone.

D | J | size | V | DNA | CDR3
TRBD2 | TRBJ2-7 | . | TRBV11-2 | TGTGCCAGCAACTTAGTTCGACTAGCGCACGATCAATACTTC | CASNLVRLAHDQYF
TRBD2 | TRBJ2-1 | few | TRBV6-6 | TGTGCCAGCATCCCCGGGACTAGCGGTTACAATGAGCAGTTCTTC | CASIPGTSGYNEQFF
TRBD1 | TRBJ2-3 | . | TRBV4-1 | TGCGCCAGCAGCCCGGGACAGGGGATGACAGATACGCAGTATTTT | CASSPGQGMTDTQYF
. | TRBJ1-1 | many | TRBV7-3 | TGTGCCAGCAGCTTAACTGGGGGGGGAGAAGCTTTCTTT | CASSLTGGGEAFF
TRBD2 | TRBJ2-3 | many | TRBV29-1 | TGCAGCGTTGAGGCTAGCGGTACAGATACGCAGTATTTT | CSVEASGTDTQYF
. | TRBJ1-1 | . | TRBV5-4 | TGTGCCAGCAGCCCCTCCGTGACAGGAGTGAACACTGAAGCTTTCTTT | CASSPSVTGVNTEAFF
TRBD1 | TRBJ2-5 | many | TRBV11-3 | TGTGCCAGCAGCTTAGGCACCGGGACAGGGGAAGAGACCCAGTACTTC | CASSLGTGTGEETQYF
. | TRBJ2-7 | many | TRBV4-1 | TGCGCCAGCAGCCAGTCCCTGACTGGGCGGCCTCACTACGAGCAGTACTTC | CASSQSLTGRPHYEQYF
TRBD1 | TRBJ1-5 | . | TRBV6-1 | TGTGCCAGCAGTGCCACACAGGGGGCGAAAATCGGTGAGCCCCAGCACTTT | CASSATQGAKIGEPQHF
. | TRBJ2-1 | medium-sized | TRBV4-1 | TGCGCCAGCAGCCGGGACTTCCACAATGAGCAGTTCTTC | CASSRDFHNEQFF
. | TRBJ2-1 | . | TRBV11-2 | TGTGCCAGCAGCTTAGGGCCAACCTTCAATGAGCAGTTCTTC | CASSLGPTFNEQFF
. | TRBJ2-1 | few | TRBV7-8 | TGTGCCAGCAGCTTCCCTTACGTCCCCAATGAGCAGTTCTTC | CASSFPYVPNEQFF
. | TRBJ2-5 | . | TRBV7-8 | TGTGCGAGCAGCCCTCGGGACGGACCGACTTCGACCCAGTACTTC | CASSPRDGPTSTQYF
. | TRBJ2-3 | . | TRBV11-2 | TGTACCAGCAGCTTGGGACTCGCCACGGATACGCAGTATTTT | CTSSLGLATDTQYF
. | TRBJ1-2 | . | TRBV28 | TGTGCCTGCAGTTCTCAGGGTAACTATGGCTACACCTTC | CACSSQGNYGYTF
. | TRBJ2-7 | . | TRBV5-1 | TGCGCCAGCAGCTTGTTATCACAAGGTTACGAGCGGTACTTC | CASSLLSQGYERYF